This TCR beta chain was captured by sequencing in a study of blood T cell repertoires in COVID-19. Using immunoSEQ multiplex PCR, the repertoire was profiled, and TCRdb retains in-frame clones only, with some absent. The sample carries under 250,000 clones, about 88% recorded once. V shed 2 bases and J shed 3 bases, with 5 bases lying between them. CDR3 size: 12 residues. CDR1 SNHLY and CDR2 FYNNEI come from the germline V gene. V is TRBV2 and J is TRBJ2-7; no clear D gene. The sequencing sample was made of peripheral blood. This sequence was found in a man aged 45-60 years who had recovered from COVID-19. CDR3 sequence reads: CASSELDYEQYF. In DNA, the CDR3 is TGTGCCAGCAGTGAATTAGACTACGAGCAGTACTTC.